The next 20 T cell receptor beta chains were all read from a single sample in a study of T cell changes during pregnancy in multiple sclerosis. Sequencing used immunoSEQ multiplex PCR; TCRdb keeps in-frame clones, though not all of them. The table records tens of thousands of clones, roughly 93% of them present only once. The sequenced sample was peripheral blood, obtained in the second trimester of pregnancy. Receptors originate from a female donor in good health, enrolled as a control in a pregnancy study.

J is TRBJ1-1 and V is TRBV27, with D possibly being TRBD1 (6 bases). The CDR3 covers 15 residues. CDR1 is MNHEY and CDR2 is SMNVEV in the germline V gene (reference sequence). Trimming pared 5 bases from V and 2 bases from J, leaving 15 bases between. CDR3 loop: CASSPRRGGNTEAFF. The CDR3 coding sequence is TGTGCCAGCAGTCCCCGCAGAGGGGGAAACACTGAAGCTTTCTTT.

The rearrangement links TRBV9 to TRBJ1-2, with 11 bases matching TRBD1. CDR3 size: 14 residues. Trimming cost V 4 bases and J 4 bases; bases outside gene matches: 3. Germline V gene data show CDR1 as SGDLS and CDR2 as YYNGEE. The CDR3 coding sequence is TGTGCCAGCAGCCAGGGGACAGGGGGCTATGGCTACACCTTC. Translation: CASSQGTGGYGYTF.

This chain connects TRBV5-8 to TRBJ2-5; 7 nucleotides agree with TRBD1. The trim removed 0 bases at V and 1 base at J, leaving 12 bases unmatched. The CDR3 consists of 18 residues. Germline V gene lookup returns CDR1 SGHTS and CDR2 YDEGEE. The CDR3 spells CASSLGFGAGGFQETQYF. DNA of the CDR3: TGTGCCAGCAGCTTGGGCTTCGGGGCAGGGGGATTCCAAGAGACCCAGTACTTC.

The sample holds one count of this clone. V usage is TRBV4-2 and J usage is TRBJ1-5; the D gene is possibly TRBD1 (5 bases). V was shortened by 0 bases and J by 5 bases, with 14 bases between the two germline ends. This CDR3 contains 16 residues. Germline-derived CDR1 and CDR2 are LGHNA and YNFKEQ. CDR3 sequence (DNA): TGTGCCAGCAGCCAAGATAGAAGCAGGGAGGATCAGCCCCAGCATTTT. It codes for CASSQDRSREDQPQHF.

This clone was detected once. CDR3: CASSPTRDLLNYGYTF. The CDR3 DNA reads TGTGCCAGCTCACCAACTAGAGACCTACTTAACTATGGCTACACCTTC. This chain links TRBV18 with TRBJ1-2, with D unclear. The CDR3 consists of 16 residues. Looked up from germline, CDR1 is KGHSH and CDR2 is LQKENI. V dropped 2 bases and J dropped 1 base, with 14 bases sitting between them.

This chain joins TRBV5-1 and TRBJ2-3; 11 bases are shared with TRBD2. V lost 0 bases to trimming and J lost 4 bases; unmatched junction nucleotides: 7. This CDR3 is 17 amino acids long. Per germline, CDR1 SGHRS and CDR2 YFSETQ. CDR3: CASSLGRVAGGSDTQYF. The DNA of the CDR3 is TGCGCCAGCAGCTTGGGAAGGGTAGCGGGGGGGTCAGATACGCAGTATTTT.

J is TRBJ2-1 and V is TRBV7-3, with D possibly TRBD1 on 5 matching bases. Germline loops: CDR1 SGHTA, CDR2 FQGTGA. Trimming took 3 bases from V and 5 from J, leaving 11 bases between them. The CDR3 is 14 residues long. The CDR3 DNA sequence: TGTGCCAGCAGCTTCGCAGGGAACGACAATGAGCAGTTCTTC. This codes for CASSFAGNDNEQFF.

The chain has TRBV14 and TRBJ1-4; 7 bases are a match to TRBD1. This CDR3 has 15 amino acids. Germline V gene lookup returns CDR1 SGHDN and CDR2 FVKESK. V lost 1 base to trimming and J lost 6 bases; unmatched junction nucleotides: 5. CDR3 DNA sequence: TGTGCCAGCAGCCAAGGCGACAGGGATGATGAAAAACTGTTTTTT. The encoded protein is CASSQGDRDDEKLFF.

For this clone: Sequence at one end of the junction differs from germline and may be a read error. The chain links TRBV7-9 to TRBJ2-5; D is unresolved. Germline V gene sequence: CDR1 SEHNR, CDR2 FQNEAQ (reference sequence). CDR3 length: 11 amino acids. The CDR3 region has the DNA TGTGCCAGCAGCCAATTAGAGGCCCAGTACTTC. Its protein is CASSQLEAQYF.

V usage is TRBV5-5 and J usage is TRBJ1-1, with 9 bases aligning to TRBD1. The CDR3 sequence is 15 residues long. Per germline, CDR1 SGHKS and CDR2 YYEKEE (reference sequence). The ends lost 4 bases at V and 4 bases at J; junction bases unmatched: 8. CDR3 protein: CASSETGGVGTEAFF. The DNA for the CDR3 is TGTGCCAGCAGCGAGACAGGGGGGGTGGGCACTGAAGCTTTCTTT.

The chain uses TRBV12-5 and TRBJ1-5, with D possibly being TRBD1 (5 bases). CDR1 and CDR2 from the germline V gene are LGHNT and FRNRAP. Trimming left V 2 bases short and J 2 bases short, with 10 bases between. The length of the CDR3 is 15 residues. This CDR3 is CASGLLGEGNQPQHF. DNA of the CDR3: TGTGCTAGTGGTTTGTTGGGGGAGGGCAATCAGCCCCAGCATTTT.

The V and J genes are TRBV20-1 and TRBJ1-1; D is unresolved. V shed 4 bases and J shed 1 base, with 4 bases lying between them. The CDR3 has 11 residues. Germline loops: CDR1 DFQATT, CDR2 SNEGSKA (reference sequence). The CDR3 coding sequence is TGCAGTGCTACGGGGAACACTGAAGCTTTCTTT. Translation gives CSATGNTEAFF.

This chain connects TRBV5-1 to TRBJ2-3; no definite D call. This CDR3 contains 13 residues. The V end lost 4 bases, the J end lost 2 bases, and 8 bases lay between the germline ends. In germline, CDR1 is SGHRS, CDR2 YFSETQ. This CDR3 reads CASSTENTDTQYF. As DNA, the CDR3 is TGCGCCAGCAGCACAGAAAACACAGATACGCAGTATTTT.

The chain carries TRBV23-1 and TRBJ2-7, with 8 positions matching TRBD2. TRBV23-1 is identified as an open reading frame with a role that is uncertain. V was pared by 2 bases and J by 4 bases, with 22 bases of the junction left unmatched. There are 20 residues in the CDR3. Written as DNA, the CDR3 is TGCGCCAGCAGTCAACCCTTTATAGCGGCGGGGGGTTTGTGGCTTTACGAGCAGTACTTC. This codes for CASSQPFIAAGGLWLYEQYF.

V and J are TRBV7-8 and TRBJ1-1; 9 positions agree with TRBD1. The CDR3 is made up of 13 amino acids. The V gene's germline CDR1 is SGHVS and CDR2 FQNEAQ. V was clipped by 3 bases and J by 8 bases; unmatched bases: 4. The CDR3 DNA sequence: TGTGCCAGCAGCTTCCCGGGACAGGGAGAAGCTTTCTTT. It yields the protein CASSFPGQGEAFF.

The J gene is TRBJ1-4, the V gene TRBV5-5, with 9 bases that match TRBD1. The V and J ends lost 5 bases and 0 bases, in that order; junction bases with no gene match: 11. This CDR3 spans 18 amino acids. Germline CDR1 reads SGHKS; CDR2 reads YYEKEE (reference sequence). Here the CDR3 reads CASRYDHRGPTTNEKLFF. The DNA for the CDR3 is TGTGCCAGCAGATATGATCACAGGGGGCCTACAACTAATGAAAAACTGTTTTTT.

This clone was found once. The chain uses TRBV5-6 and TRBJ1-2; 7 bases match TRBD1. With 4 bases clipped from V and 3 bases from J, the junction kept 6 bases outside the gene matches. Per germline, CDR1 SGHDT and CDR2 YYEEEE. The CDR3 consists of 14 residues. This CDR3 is CASSQAGQHYGYTF. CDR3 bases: TGTGCCAGCAGCCAGGCGGGACAGCACTATGGCTACACCTTC.

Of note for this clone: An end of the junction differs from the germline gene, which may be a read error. This CDR3 reads CASSLAGGAFHEQYF. As DNA, the CDR3 is TGTGCTAGCAGCTTAGCAGGGGGCGCGTTCCACGAGCAGTACTTC. The V and J genes are TRBV7-7 and TRBJ2-7; the match to TRBD1 covers 8 bases. There are 15 residues in the CDR3. The germline gives CDR1 SSHAT, CDR2 FNYEAQ (reference sequence).

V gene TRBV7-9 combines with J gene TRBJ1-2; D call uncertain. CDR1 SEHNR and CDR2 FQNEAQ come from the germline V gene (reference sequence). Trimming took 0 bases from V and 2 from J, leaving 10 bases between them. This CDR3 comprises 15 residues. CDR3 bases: TGTGCCAGCAGCTTAGCCGGTTACAGCAACTATGGCTACACCTTC. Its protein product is CASSLAGYSNYGYTF. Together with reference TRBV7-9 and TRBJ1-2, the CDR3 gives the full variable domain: DTGVSQNPRHKITKRGQNVTFRCDPISEHNRLYWYRQTLGQGPEFLTYFQNEAQLEKSRLLSDRFSAERPKGSFSTLEIQRTEQGDSAMYLCASSLAGYSNYGYTFGSGTRLTVV.

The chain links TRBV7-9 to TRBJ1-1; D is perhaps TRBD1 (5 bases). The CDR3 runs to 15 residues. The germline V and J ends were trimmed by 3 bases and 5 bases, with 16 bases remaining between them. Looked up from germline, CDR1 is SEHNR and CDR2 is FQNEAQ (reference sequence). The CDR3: CASSFLGRGGTEAFF. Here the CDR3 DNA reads TGTGCCAGCAGCTTCCTAGGACGGGGGGGAACTGAAGCTTTCTTT.